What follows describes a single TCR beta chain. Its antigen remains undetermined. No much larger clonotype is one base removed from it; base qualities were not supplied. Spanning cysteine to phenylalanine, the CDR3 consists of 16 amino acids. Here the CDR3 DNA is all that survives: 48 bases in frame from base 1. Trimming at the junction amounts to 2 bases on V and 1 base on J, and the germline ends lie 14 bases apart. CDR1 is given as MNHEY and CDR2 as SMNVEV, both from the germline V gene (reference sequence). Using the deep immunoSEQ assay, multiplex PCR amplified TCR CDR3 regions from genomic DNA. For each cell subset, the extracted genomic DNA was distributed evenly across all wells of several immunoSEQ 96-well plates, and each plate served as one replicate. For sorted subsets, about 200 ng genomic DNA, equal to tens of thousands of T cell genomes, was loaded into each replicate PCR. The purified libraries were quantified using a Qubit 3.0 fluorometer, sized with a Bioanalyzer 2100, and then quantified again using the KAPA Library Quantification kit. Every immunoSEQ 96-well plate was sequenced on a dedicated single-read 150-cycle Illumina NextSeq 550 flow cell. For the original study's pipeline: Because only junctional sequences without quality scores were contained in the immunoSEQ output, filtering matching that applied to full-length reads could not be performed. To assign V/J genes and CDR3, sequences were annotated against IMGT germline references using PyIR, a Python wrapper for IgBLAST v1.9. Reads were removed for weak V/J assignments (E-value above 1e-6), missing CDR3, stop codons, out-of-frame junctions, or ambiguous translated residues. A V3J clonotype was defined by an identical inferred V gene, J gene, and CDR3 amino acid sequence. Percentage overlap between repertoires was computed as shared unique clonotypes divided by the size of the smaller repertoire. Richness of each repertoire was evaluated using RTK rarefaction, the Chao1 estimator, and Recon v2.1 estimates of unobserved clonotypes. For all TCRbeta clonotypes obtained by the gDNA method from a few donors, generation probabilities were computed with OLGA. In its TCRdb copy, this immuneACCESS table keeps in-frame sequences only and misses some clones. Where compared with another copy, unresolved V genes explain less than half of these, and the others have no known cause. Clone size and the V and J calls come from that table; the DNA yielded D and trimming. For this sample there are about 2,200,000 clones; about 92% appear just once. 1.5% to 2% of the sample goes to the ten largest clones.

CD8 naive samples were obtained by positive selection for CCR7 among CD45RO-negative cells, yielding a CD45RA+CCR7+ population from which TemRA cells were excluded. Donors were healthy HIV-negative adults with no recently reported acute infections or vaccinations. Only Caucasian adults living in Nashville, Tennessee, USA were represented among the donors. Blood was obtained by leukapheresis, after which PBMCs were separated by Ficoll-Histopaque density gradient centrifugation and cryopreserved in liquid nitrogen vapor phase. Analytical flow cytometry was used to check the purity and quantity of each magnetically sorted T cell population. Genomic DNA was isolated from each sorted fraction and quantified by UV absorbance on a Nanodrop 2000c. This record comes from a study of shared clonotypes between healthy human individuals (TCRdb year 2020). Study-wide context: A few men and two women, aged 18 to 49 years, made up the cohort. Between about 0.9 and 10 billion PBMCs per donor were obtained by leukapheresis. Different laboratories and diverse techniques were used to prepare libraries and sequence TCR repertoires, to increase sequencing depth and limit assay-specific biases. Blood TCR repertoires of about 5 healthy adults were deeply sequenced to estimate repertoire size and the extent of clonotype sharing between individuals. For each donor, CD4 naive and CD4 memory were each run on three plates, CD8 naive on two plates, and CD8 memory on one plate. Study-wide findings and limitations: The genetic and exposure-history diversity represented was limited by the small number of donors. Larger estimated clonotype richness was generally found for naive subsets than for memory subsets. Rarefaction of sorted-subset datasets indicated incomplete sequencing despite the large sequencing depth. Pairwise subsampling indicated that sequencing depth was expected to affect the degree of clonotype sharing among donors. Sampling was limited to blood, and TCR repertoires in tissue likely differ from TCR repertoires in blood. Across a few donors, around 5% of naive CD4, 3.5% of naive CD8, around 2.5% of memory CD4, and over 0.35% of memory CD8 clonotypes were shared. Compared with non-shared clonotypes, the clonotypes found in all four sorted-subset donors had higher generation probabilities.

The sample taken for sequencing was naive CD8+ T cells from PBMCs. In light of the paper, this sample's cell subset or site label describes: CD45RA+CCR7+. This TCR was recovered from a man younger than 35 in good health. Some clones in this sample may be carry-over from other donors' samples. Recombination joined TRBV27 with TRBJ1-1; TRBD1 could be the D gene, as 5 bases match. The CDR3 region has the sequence CASSLGAGWGNTEAFF. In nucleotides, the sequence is TGTGCCAGCAGTTTAGGGGCAGGGTGGGGGAACACTGAAGCTTTCTTT.